One sample yielded the 5 T cell receptor beta chains listed below, sequenced in a study of CD8+CD57+ T cells in acquired aplastic anemia. Genomic DNA constituted the template upon which TCR beta VDJ and CDR3 profiling was performed. A single record per CDR3 protein comes from TCRdb applying MiXCR to the reads. The sample has about 270,000 distinct CDR3 sequences, about 56% seen once. The sample consisted of sorted CD4+, CD8+, or CD8+CD57+ T cells (not recorded which) from PBMCs. The origin of the receptors is a human donor with severe aplastic anemia or a healthy control (not recorded which).

This clonotype was recorded at least ten times. The V and J genes are TRBV29-1 and TRBJ1-2, with 11 bases fitting TRBD1. The CDR3 sequence is 14 residues long. V dropped 6 bases and J dropped 0; count of bases not matched to a gene: 3. Germline V gene sequence: CDR1 SQVTM, CDR2 ANQGSEA. In nucleotides, the CDR3 is TGCAGCGTAGGACAGGGGGCATCTAACTATGGCTACACCTTC. This codes for CSVGQGASNYGYTF.

The V call is TRBV27, the J call TRBJ2-3; 11 nucleotides agree with TRBD2. The CDR3 spans 15 residues. V shed 8 bases and J 9 bases; nucleotides not matched to a gene: 13. The germline V gene has CDR1 MNHEY and CDR2 SMNVEV (reference sequence). The CDR3 coding sequence is TGTGCCAGCGCCGGGGCTAGCGGGGGGCGTCCCACGCAGTATTTT. Amino acid sequence: CASAGASGGRPTQYF.

There are many counts of this clonotype. V and J are TRBV11-2 and TRBJ1-6; D uncertain. Germline V gene lookup returns CDR1 SGHAT and CDR2 FQNNGV. V was pared by 1 base and J by 7 bases, with 11 bases between. The CDR3 is 15 residues long. CDR3 amino acids: CASSLGSGRNSPLHF. CDR3 nucleotide sequence: TGTGCCAGCAGCTTAGGGTCAGGTCGGAATTCACCCCTCCACTTT.

The rearrangement joins TRBV12-3 or TRBV12-4 to TRBJ2-3; D is uncertain. With 6 bases removed from V and 0 bases from J, the gap between germline ends came to 13 bases. The CDR3 length is 15 residues. CDR3 in DNA: TGTGCCAGCAGCCCAACCTGGGGAAGCACAGATACGCAGTATTTT. Translated: CASSPTWGSTDTQYF.

For this clonotype: Because the CDR3's place on the DNA is in doubt, the DNA is left out and the CDR3 is given as listed by TCRdb. The chain is built from TRBV12-3 or TRBV12-4 and TRBJ2-2; the table's D call of TRBD1 was not tested on the DNA. The CDR3 has 13 amino acids, counting both end residues. CDR3: CASSFGQGARVFF.